The 5 T cell receptor beta chains in this list originate from one sample, sequenced in a study of blood T cell repertoires in COVID-19. TCRdb keeps only in-frame clones here, not all; method: immunoSEQ multiplex PCR. The sample has around 19,000 clones, about nine tenths seen once. The sequenced sample was peripheral blood. The receptors stem from a man aged 70 or older with active COVID-19.

The chain has TRBV28 and TRBJ1-5, with D possibly TRBD1 on 5 matching bases. The CDR3 has 17 amino acids. V was shortened by 3 bases and J by 0 bases, with 15 bases between the two germline ends. The germline V gene has CDR1 MDHEN and CDR2 SYDVKM. The CDR3, as DNA: TGTGCCAGCAGTTTCCCGCGAGACAGCTATAGCAATCAGCCCCAGCATTTT. Its translation: CASSFPRDSYSNQPQHF.

This clone was observed once. This chain joins TRBV7-2 and TRBJ2-7; D is unresolved. V was trimmed by 5 bases and J by 4 bases, leaving 9 bases between them. Germline V CDR1 and CDR2: SGHTA, FQGNSA. This CDR3 has 12 amino acids. In DNA form, the CDR3 reads TGTGCCAGCAGCGCCACACGATACGAGCAGTACTTC. It codes for CASSATRYEQYF.

The rearrangement uses TRBV11-2 and TRBJ1-1; the D gene is possibly TRBD1 (5 bases). The germline V and J ends were trimmed by 0 bases and 0 bases, with 8 bases remaining between them. This CDR3 is 15 amino acids long. Germline values: CDR1 SGHAT, CDR2 FQNNGV. CDR3 in amino acids: CASSLETALNTEAFF. The CDR3, as DNA: TGTGCCAGCAGCTTAGAGACAGCGTTGAACACTGAAGCTTTCTTT.

V is TRBV10-1 and J is TRBJ1-6, with D tentatively TRBD1 (5 bases). The length of the CDR3 is 14 residues. Between the trimmed V and J ends, which lost 4 bases and 8 bases, there was a span of 12 bases. CDR1 is WNHNN and CDR2 is SYGVQD in the germline V gene (reference sequence). The CDR3 sequence is CASSAGAGDSPLHF. For the CDR3, the DNA is TGCGCCAGCAGTGCCGGGGCGGGGGATTCACCCCTCCACTTT.

This sequence joins TRBV9 and TRBJ2-5; TRBD2 is a possible D gene (6 bases). The V gene's germline CDR1 is SGDLS and CDR2 YYNGEE. The CDR3 sequence is 15 residues long. V was pared by 2 bases and J by 5 bases, with 16 bases between. The CDR3, as DNA: TGTGCCAGCAGCGTCAGCGACTTCAGCGGGGAGACCCAGTACTTC. Amino acids: CASSVSDFSGETQYF.